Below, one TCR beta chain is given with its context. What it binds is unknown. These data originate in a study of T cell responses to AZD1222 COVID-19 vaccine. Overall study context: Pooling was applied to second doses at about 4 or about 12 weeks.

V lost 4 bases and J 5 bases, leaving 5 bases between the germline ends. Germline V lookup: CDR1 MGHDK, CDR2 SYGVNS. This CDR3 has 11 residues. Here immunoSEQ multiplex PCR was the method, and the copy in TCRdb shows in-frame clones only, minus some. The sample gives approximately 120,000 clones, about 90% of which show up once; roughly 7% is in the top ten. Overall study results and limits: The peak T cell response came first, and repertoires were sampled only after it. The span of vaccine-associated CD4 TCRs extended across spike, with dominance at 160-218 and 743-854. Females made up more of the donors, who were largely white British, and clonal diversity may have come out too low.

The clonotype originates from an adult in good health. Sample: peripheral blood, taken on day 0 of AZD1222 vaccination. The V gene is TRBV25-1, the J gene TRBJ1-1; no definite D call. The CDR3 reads CASSAYTEAFF. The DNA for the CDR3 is TGTGCCAGCAGTGCTTATACTGAAGCTTTCTTT. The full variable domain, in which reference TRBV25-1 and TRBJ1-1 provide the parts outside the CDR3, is EADIYQTPRYLVIGTGKKITLECSQTMGHDKMYWYQQDPGMELHLIHYSYGVNSTEKGDLSSESTVSRIRTEHFPLTLESARPSHTSQYLCASSAYTEAFFGQGTRLTVV.